Listed below are T cell receptor beta chains from one sample, sequenced in a study of cytomegalovirus exposure and HLA in healthy donors. Libraries were prepared by immunoSEQ multiplex PCR; TCRdb keeps only in-frame clonotypes and omits some of them. The data show under 130,000 clones, 75% to 90% seen once. Sequencing was done on a sample of PBMCs. These receptor sequences come from a man aged 25 to 45 in good health and CMV-seropositive. Each CDR3 is given with its conserved first and last residue. The D gene is left open where the match is weak. For some rows the clone size is stated as once, few or many, or as a class when expanded; others skip it.

clone size	CDR3 length	D gene	V gene	J gene	CDR3 DNA	CDR3 protein
-	15	-	TRBV5-6	TRBJ1-1	TGTGCCAGCAGCCTGGACTGGGGCCGAGACACTGAAGCTTTCTTT	CASSLDWGRDTEAFF
-	18	TRBD2	TRBV11-2	TRBJ2-1	TGTGCCAGCAGCTTGGGGCTAGCGGAAAAAACTTCCTACAATGAGCAGTTCTTC	CASSLGLAEKTSYNEQFF
-	13	-	TRBV16	TRBJ1-2	TGTGCCAGCAGCGTCCAGTCTAACTATGGCTACACCTTC	CASSVQSNYGYTF
-	15	-	TRBV7-9	TRBJ2-5	TGTGCCAGCAGCTTAGAGGGAGCCCTTGGGAAGATCCAGTACTTC	CASSLEGALGKIQYF
-	15	TRBD2	TRBV7-9	TRBJ2-1	TGTGCCAGCAGCTTAGTGTGGCGGGGGGGCAGTGAGCAGTTCTTC	CASSLVWRGGSEQFF
once	16	-	TRBV5-1	TRBJ2-3	TGCGCCAGCAGCTTGGCCATTAACCCTCAGTCAGATACGCAGTATTTT	CASSLAINPQSDTQYF
-	12	TRBD2	TRBV6-6	TRBJ2-1	TGTGCCAGCAGTTACGGGGGGGATGAGCAGTTCTTC	CASSYGGDEQFF
-	14	-	TRBV27	TRBJ2-3	TGTGCCAGCAAGGGGGACCTCAATTGGGATACGCAGTATTTT	CASKGDLNWDTQYF
few	13	-	TRBV28	TRBJ1-4	TGTGCCAGCAGTAGAGCAACTAATGAAAAACTGTTTTTT	CASSRATNEKLFF
-	14	-	TRBV4-1	TRBJ2-1	TGCGCCAGCAGCCAAGAGGTCAGGGACAATGAGCAGTTCTTC	CASSQEVRDNEQFF
-	15	-	TRBV5-1	TRBJ1-2	TGCGCCAGCGTCCCGGGACTGCCAGTGAACTATGGCTACACCTTC	CASVPGLPVNYGYTF
few	15	TRBD1	TRBV5-4	TRBJ2-3	TGTGCCAGCAGCTTGGGACAGGGGACCACAGATACGCAGTATTTT	CASSLGQGTTDTQYF
-	17	TRBD1	TRBV19	TRBJ1-5	TGTGCCAGTAGTATTTCCGACAGGGGGCGAGGCAATCAGCCCCAGCATTTT	CASSISDRGRGNQPQHF
few	14	-	TRBV5-1	TRBJ2-3	TGCGCCAGCAGCTTATGGGGGGGCACAGATACGCAGTATTTT	CASSLWGGTDTQYF
-	14	-	TRBV2	TRBJ1-4	TGTGCCAGCAGGGAACAGGGATTGGGAGAAAAACTGTTTTTT	CASREQGLGEKLFF
once	13	-	TRBV7-2	TRBJ1-6	TGTGCCAGCAGCTTCGGACACCCCGGATCCCTCCACTTT	CASSFGHPGSLHF
-	12	-	TRBV7-8	TRBJ2-5	TGTGCCAGCAGCACTCGCGCGGAGACCCAGTACTTC	CASSTRAETQYF
-	12	-	TRBV28	TRBJ1-6	TGTGCCAGCAGTGACAAGAATTCACCCCTCCACTTT	CASSDKNSPLHF